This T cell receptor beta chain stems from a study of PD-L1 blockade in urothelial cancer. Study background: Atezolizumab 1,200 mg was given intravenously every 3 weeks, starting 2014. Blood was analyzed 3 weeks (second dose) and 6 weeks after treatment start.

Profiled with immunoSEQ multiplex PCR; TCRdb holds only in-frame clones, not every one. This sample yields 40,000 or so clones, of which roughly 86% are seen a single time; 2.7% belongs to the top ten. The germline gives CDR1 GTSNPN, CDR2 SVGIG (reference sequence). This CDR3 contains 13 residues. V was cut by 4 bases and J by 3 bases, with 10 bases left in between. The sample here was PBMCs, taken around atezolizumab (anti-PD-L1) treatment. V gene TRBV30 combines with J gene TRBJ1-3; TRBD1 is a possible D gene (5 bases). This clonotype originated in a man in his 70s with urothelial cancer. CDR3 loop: CAWTGLSGNTIYF. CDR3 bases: TGTGCCTGGACGGGACTGAGTGGAAACACCATATATTTT.